The following is a T cell receptor (beta chain) sequence with its context. This sample was taken from a study of control samples from healthy donors and cancer patients. Trimming took 7 bases from V and 6 from J; bases not matched to a gene: 5. Germline V gives CDR1 SGHAT, CDR2 FQNNGV. There are 14 residues in the CDR3. Sequencing was performed with immunoSEQ multiplex PCR; in TCRdb, only in-frame clones are kept and a portion is missing. The table lists roughly 120,000 clones, 88% of them singletons. The receptor was derived from a man in his fifties in good health. The J gene is TRBJ2-3, the V gene TRBV11-2; TRBD1 agrees at 12 bases. Sequenced input: blood. CDR3 residues: CASTGTGGADTQYF. CDR3 coding DNA: TGTGCCAGCACCGGGACAGGGGGCGCGGATACGCAGTATTTT.